Given below is one T cell receptor (beta chain) in context. Its antigen target is currently unknown. Per-base qualities were not stored, and no clone one base away is much larger. Genomic DNA was isolated from the sorted cells so that the TCRbeta CDR3 region could be sequenced. The immunoSEQ Assay was used to sequence the TCRbeta CDR3 regions. The table was pulled from immuneACCESS by TCRdb, which kept in-frame rearrangements only. Such tables lose some clones; where checked, under half of the loss comes from unresolved V genes, and the rest has no known cause. The sample table records roughly 43,000 clones; 86% of these occur just once. The ten biggest clones cover under 40% of the sample. The data stem from a study of OX40 agonist ivuxolimab in advanced cancers. Describing the broader study: Ivuxolimab was an agonistic, fully human IgG2 monoclonal antibody directed against OX40 (CD134), a costimulatory receptor. Peripheral TCRbeta sequencing aimed to test whether ivuxolimab altered TCR sequence diversity and caused clonal T-cell expansion. Intravenous ivuxolimab was administered to patients every 2 weeks at six dose levels: 0.01, 0.1, 0.3, 1.5, 3 and 10 mg/kg. Among the approximately 50 dose-escalation patients, some 19 had hepatocellular carcinoma, roughly 15 melanoma, 9 renal cell carcinoma and 9 head and neck cancer. In the dose-escalation cohort, 75% to 90% of patients were male, and the mean age was roughly 60 years with a range of roughly 20 to 79. Patients were allowed to have had prior anti-PD-1, anti-PD-L1 or anti-CTLA-4 therapy, and around two fifths of the dose-escalation patients had been treated with checkpoint inhibitors. Three dose-escalation patients achieved partial responses, one with hepatocellular carcinoma and two with cutaneous melanoma. The paper describes the monotherapy dose-escalation part (N ≈ 51 patients) of the phase I trial of ivuxolimab.

General study outcomes and caveats: At doses of 0.1 to 3.0 mg/kg, clonal expansion of both CD4+ and CD8+ T cells in blood was seen between baseline and week 6. In the 0.1-3.0 mg/kg groups, partial responders had among the lowest normalized peripheral clonal expansion, particularly in CD8+ T cells. Low levels of normalized T-cell clonal expansion were also seen in some patients who did not respond. On average, CD8+ T cells showed more expanded clones than CD4+ T cells after ivuxolimab. The antigen specificity of the clonally expanded peripheral T cells was not determined.

Spanning cysteine to phenylalanine, the CDR3 consists of 15 amino acids. The entry retains the CDR3 DNA only, 45 bases that are in frame from base 1. Patients with a history of autoimmune disease or receiving systemic immunosuppression were excluded from the trial. In every dose cohort, peripheral blood was drawn for TCR sequencing at baseline, cycle 4 day 1, and cycle 7 day 1. The samples were taken from a phase I, first-in-human, multicenter, open-label dose-escalation trial of ivuxolimab. Adults with locally advanced or metastatic melanoma, renal cell carcinoma, hepatocellular carcinoma or head and neck squamous cell carcinoma were enrolled in the trial. Before TCR sequencing, CD4+ T cells and CD8+ T cells from peripheral blood were sorted into separate populations.

This TCR came from an adult with an advanced solid tumor such as melanoma, head and neck, liver or kidney cancer. The V gene is TRBV21-1 and the J gene is TRBJ1-3; TRBD1 is taken as the D call from the table, unchecked against the DNA. TRBV21-1 is a recognized pseudogene. Here the sequenced sample was CD4+ or CD8+ T cells sorted from blood, taken in a trial of the OX40 agonist ivuxolimab. DNA sequence: TGTGCCAGCCCCAGGGGGCGCCCCGGAGGAAACACCATATATTTT. Translated, this gives CASPRGRPGGNTIYF.